This T cell receptor (beta chain) was captured in a study of blood T cell repertoires in COVID-19. Using immunoSEQ multiplex PCR, the repertoire was profiled, and TCRdb retains in-frame clones only, with some absent. Of 200,000 to 300,000 clones in the sample, around 83% were seen once. CDR3 size: 18 residues. Germline V gene sequence: CDR1 MRHNA, CDR2 SNTAGT. Germline trimming cut 10 bases from V and 0 bases from J; bases unmatched to any gene: 14. The sample consisted of peripheral blood. The TCR sequence derives from an elderly woman with acute or convalescent COVID-19. This chain links TRBV6-4 with TRBJ2-1, with 11 bases lining up with TRBD2. CDR3 sequence: CAISILAGGPFSYNEQFF. CDR3 sequence (DNA): TGTGCCATCTCAATTCTAGCGGGGGGTCCTTTCTCCTACAATGAGCAGTTCTTC.